A single sample gave rise to the 27 T cell receptor beta chains below, sequenced in a study of blood T cell repertoires in COVID-19 (dated by TCRdb to the early 2020s). Receptor libraries were prepared by the immunoSEQ multiplex PCR assay. TCRdb carries this immuneACCESS record with in-frame sequences only. Its versions omit some clonotypes, under half of them owing to an unresolved V gene in the studies checked, with the rest unexplained. For this sample the table gives around 120,000 clones, of which less than 80% were detected only once. The ten most abundant clones make up around 20% of the sample. The sequenced material came from peripheral blood. These receptors were taken from a man aged 70 or older with active or convalescent COVID-19.

This clone was seen a few times. V is TRBV10-1 and J is TRBJ1-3, with 7 bases fitting TRBD1. Germline V gene lookup returns CDR1 WNHNN and CDR2 SYGVQD (reference sequence). The V and J ends lost 6 bases and 4 bases, in that order; junction bases with no gene match: 6. The CDR3 spans 14 residues. CDR3 sequence (DNA): TGCGCCAGCAGAGACAGGGTGGGGGGAAACACCATATATTTT. Its translation is CASRDRVGGNTIYF.

The chain carries TRBV2 and TRBJ2-1, with 8 bases aligning to TRBD1. Germline lookup yields CDR1 SNHLY and CDR2 FYNNEI. J gave up 5 bases and V 3 bases, and 6 bases lay outside the gene matches. The CDR3 contains 15 residues. CDR3 residues: CASSDQGAMNNEQFF. The CDR3 DNA reads TGTGCCAGCAGTGATCAGGGGGCAATGAACAATGAGCAGTTCTTC. The variable domain in full, with the rest retrieved from reference TRBV2 and TRBJ2-1, is EPEVTQTPSHQVTQMGQEVILRCVPISNHLYFYWYRQILGQKVEFLVSFYNNEISEKSEIFDDQFSVERPDGSNFTLKIRSTKLEDSAMYFCASSDQGAMNNEQFFGPGTRLTVL.

In the case of this clone: At the DNA level, this CDR3 is encoded by other sequences in the same sample as well. The CDR3 protein is CASRGQGYGYTF. CDR3 coding DNA: TGTGCCAGCAGGGGACAGGGCTATGGCTACACCTTC. V and J are TRBV6-5 and TRBJ1-2; the match to TRBD1 covers 9 bases. Germline V gene sequence: CDR1 MNHEY, CDR2 SVGAGI. With 6 bases clipped from V and 4 bases from J, the junction kept 0 bases outside the gene matches. The CDR3 runs to 12 residues.

The rearrangement uses TRBV28 and TRBJ2-1, with a weak D call TRBD2 (5 bases). With 5 bases removed from V and 4 bases from J, the gap between germline ends came to 18 bases. The germline V gene encodes CDR1 MDHEN and CDR2 SYDVKM. This CDR3 has 16 residues. In nucleotides, the CDR3 is TGTGCCAGCAGTACCGCCGCCGGGATTCTGTACAATGAGCAGTTCTTC. Its protein product is CASSTAAGILYNEQFF.

The V and J genes are TRBV5-1 and TRBJ2-7; perhaps TRBD2 as D (6 bases). Trimming removed 1 base at V and 6 bases at J, with 14 bases between. The germline CDR1 and CDR2 sequences are SGHRS and YFSETQ. The CDR3 is made up of 14 amino acids. The DNA of the CDR3 is TGCGCCAGCAGCTTGACGGAGGGTTTGGGCGAGCAGTACTTC. It encodes CASSLTEGLGEQYF. The whole variable domain, remainder taken from reference TRBV5-1 and TRBJ2-7, is KAGVTQTPRYLIKTRGQQVTLSCSPISGHRSVSWYQQTPGQGLQFLFEYFSETQRNKGNFPGRFSGRQFSNSRSEMNVSTLELGDSALYLCASSLTEGLGEQYFGPGTRLTVT.

V gene TRBV27 combines with J gene TRBJ1-2; 7 bases line up with TRBD1. The CDR3 totals 12 residues. V lost 3 bases to trimming and J lost 6 bases; unmatched junction nucleotides: 1. Germline V gene sequence: CDR1 MNHEY, CDR2 SMNVEV (reference sequence). The CDR3 is CASSFTGDGYTF. CDR3 in DNA: TGTGCCAGCAGTTTTACAGGGGATGGCTACACCTTC.

The chain has TRBV27 and TRBJ2-2, with D perhaps matching TRBD1 (5 bases). Between the trimmed V and J ends, which lost 3 bases and 4 bases, there was a span of 18 bases. CDR3 size: 17 residues. CDR1 and CDR2 (germline): MNHEY, SMNVEV (reference sequence). The CDR3 region is CASSFVLPRDGTGELFF. DNA of the CDR3: TGTGCCAGCAGTTTTGTCCTCCCCAGGGATGGCACCGGGGAGCTGTTTTTT.

The chain has TRBV5-1 and TRBJ1-1, with 7 bases aligning to TRBD1. The V segment lost 4 bases and the J segment 1 base; nucleotides outside the gene matches: 4. Germline CDR1 SGHRS, CDR2 YFSETQ. The CDR3 has 14 amino acids. The CDR3 loop is CASSTRQGNTEAFF. The DNA of the CDR3 is TGCGCCAGCAGCACCCGACAGGGGAACACTGAAGCTTTCTTT.

The chain uses TRBV5-1 and TRBJ1-2, with TRBD1 matching 9 bases. The germline V gene encodes CDR1 SGHRS and CDR2 YFSETQ. The CDR3 is made up of 15 amino acids. J was trimmed by 8 bases and V by 0 bases; bases with no gene match: 8. The CDR3 reads CASSLEGQGREGYTF. The CDR3 DNA is TGCGCCAGCAGCTTGGAAGGACAGGGGCGGGAAGGCTACACCTTC.

The chain links TRBV6-2 or TRBV6-3 to TRBJ1-2; D gene ambiguous. V was trimmed by 2 bases and J by 4 bases, leaving 11 bases between them. CDR3 size: 14 residues. CDR1 MNHEY and CDR2 SVGEGT come from the germline V gene. The CDR3 DNA is TGTGCCAGCAGTTACGGCCAGGCGGGCTATGGCTACACCTTC. This gives the protein CASSYGQAGYGYTF.

This clone was seen a few times. The chain links TRBV27 to TRBJ1-2, with D perhaps TRBD1 (5 bases). The CDR3 spans 12 residues. Per germline, CDR1 MNHEY and CDR2 SMNVEV (reference sequence). Trimming took off 3 bases at V and 8 bases at J, with 10 bases between the two ends. The CDR3, as DNA: TGTGCCAGCAGTTTGTCAGGGTCCGGCTACACCTTC. Translating gives CASSLSGSGYTF.

The chain combines TRBV10-3 with TRBJ1-1; 9 bases are shared with TRBD1. Per the germline V gene, CDR1 is ENHRY and CDR2 is SYGVKD. There are 13 residues in the CDR3. V lost 7 bases, J lost 5 bases, and 5 bases stayed unmatched. CDR3 sequence reads: CAIKETGGTEAFF. The DNA of the CDR3 is TGTGCCATCAAGGAGACAGGGGGTACTGAAGCTTTCTTT.

This chain uses TRBV7-9 with TRBJ1-2; tentative D call: TRBD1 (5 bases). In germline, CDR1 is SEHNR, CDR2 FQNEAQ (reference sequence). Trimming took off 3 bases at V and 8 bases at J, with 13 bases between the two ends. This CDR3 has 13 amino acids. CDR3 sequence (DNA): TGTGCCAGCAGCTTGGTAGGGGCAGGGGGCTACACCTTC. Translated: CASSLVGAGGYTF.

The count of this clone is one. The rearrangement joins TRBV5-1 to TRBJ2-1; TRBD2 matches 11 bases. V lost 4 bases and J lost 6; bases outside the gene matches: 9. This CDR3 contains 16 residues. Germline loops: CDR1 SGHRS, CDR2 YFSETQ. The CDR3: CASSEISGGALNEQFF. The DNA for the CDR3 is TGCGCCAGCAGCGAGATTAGCGGGGGGGCTCTCAATGAGCAGTTCTTC.

The rearrangement uses TRBV2 and TRBJ2-7, with 10 positions matching TRBD1. Germline trimming cut 8 bases from V and 2 bases from J; bases unmatched to any gene: 6. Germline V gene sequence: CDR1 SNHLY, CDR2 FYNNEI. This CDR3 has 14 amino acids. DNA of the CDR3: TGTGCCAGCCGGGGGGACAGGGGCCCCTACGAGCAGTACTTC. It encodes CASRGDRGPYEQYF.

The rearrangement uses TRBV5-1 and TRBJ2-1; 9 nucleotides match TRBD1. V was pared by 2 bases and J by 7 bases, with 7 bases of the junction left unmatched. Germline V gene lookup returns CDR1 SGHRS and CDR2 YFSETQ. There are 15 residues in the CDR3. The CDR3: CASSLGTGKGNEQFF. The CDR3 region has the DNA TGCGCCAGCAGCTTAGGGACAGGGAAGGGTAATGAGCAGTTCTTC. Combining the CDR3 with reference TRBV5-1 and TRBJ2-1 gives the whole variable domain KAGVTQTPRYLIKTRGQQVTLSCSPISGHRSVSWYQQTPGQGLQFLFEYFSETQRNKGNFPGRFSGRQFSNSRSEMNVSTLELGDSALYLCASSLGTGKGNEQFFGPGTRLTVL.

This sequence joins TRBV28 and TRBJ1-4; 7 nucleotides match TRBD1. V was pared by 4 bases and J by 10 bases, with 9 bases of the junction left unmatched. The CDR3 contains 14 residues. Germline V gives CDR1 MDHEN, CDR2 SYDVKM. The chain's CDR3 is CASSSTTGVGKLFF. The CDR3 DNA follows: TGTGCCAGCAGTTCGACAACAGGGGTCGGAAAACTGTTTTTT. The full variable domain, completed using reference TRBV28 and TRBJ1-4, is DVKVTQSSRYLVKRTGEKVFLECVQDMDHENMFWYRQDPGLGLRLIYFSYDVKMKEKGDIPEGYSVSREKKERFSLILESASTNQTSMYLCASSSTTGVGKLFFGSGTQLSVL.

About this clone itself: Other DNA sequences of this sample code for an identical CDR3. CDR3 residues: CASSTRQENYGYTF. The CDR3 DNA is TGTGCCAGCAGCACCAGACAGGAAAACTATGGCTACACCTTC. This chain joins TRBV7-9 and TRBJ1-2; a weak D match, TRBD1 (6 bases). V lost 5 bases and J lost 2, with 12 bases in between. Germline V gene lookup returns CDR1 SEHNR and CDR2 FQNEAQ (reference sequence). This CDR3 spans 14 amino acids.

J is TRBJ1-1 and V is TRBV18, with 9 bases lining up with TRBD1. CDR3 size: 15 residues. The V gene end was trimmed by 4 bases and the J gene end by 3 bases; junction bases not matched to a gene: 6. Germline V lookup: CDR1 KGHSH, CDR2 LQKENI. The CDR3 here is CASSLTGGYDTEAFF. The DNA of the CDR3 is TGTGCCAGCTCACTAACAGGGGGCTACGACACTGAAGCTTTCTTT.

The chain recombines TRBV27 with TRBJ1-1, with TRBD1 matching over 7 bases. V lost 5 bases and J lost 0; bases outside the gene matches: 6. The CDR3 is 15 residues long. Germline V gene lookup returns CDR1 MNHEY and CDR2 SMNVEV (reference sequence). CDR3: CASSPRTGLNTEAFF. The CDR3 DNA follows: TGTGCCAGCAGTCCCCGGACAGGACTGAACACTGAAGCTTTCTTT.

The chain carries TRBV2 and TRBJ1-3, with unresolved D. In germline, CDR1 is SNHLY, CDR2 FYNNEI. CDR3 length equals 13 residues. V was pared by 4 bases and J by 0 bases, with 4 bases between. The DNA for the CDR3 is TGTGCCAGCAGTGGAGACTCTGGAAACACCATATATTTT. Its protein is CASSGDSGNTIYF.

Here the CDR3 reads CASSLGTGVVEQFF. The CDR3 DNA reads TGCGCCAGCAGCCTGGGGACAGGGGTAGTTGAGCAGTTCTTC. V is TRBV5-1 and J is TRBJ2-1, with 10 bases matching TRBD1. Losses at the gene ends were 4 bases for V and 9 bases for J; bases not matched to a gene: 7. The germline gives CDR1 SGHRS, CDR2 YFSETQ. The CDR3 covers 14 residues.

This chain uses TRBV7-3 with TRBJ2-5, with D possibly being TRBD2 (5 bases). This CDR3 comprises 14 residues. V was cut by 1 base and J by 7 bases, with 13 bases left in between. Germline assignment: CDR1 SGHTA and CDR2 FQGTGA. The CDR3 region has the DNA TGTGCCAGCAGCTTAAGTCTCGGCGAGGGGACCCAGTACTTC. Translation: CASSLSLGEGTQYF.

The chain couples TRBV19 to TRBJ2-6; TRBD1 aligns across 10 bases. The CDR3 totals 17 residues. The V and J ends lost 10 bases and 0 bases, in that order; junction bases with no gene match: 9. Germline V gene sequence: CDR1 LNHDA, CDR2 SQIVND (reference sequence). CDR3 in amino acids: CATRQGASSSGANVLTF. The CDR3 bases are TGTGCCACCCGACAGGGGGCCTCTTCCTCTGGGGCCAACGTCCTGACTTTC.

The chain joins TRBV7-2 to TRBJ2-2, with TRBD2 as a possible D gene (6 bases). The V gene lost 2 bases and the J gene lost 4 bases, with 23 bases spanning the gap. The germline V gene encodes CDR1 SGHTA and CDR2 FQGNSA. This CDR3 is built from 19 residues. CDR3 protein: CASSLRDWTLIIGTGELFF. DNA of the CDR3: TGTGCCAGCAGCTTAAGGGACTGGACCCTAATAATTGGCACCGGGGAGCTGTTTTTT.

The chain is built from TRBV3-1 (or the pseudogene TRBV3-2) and TRBJ1-1; no clear D gene. V was trimmed by 5 bases and J by 0 bases, leaving 13 bases between them. Germline lookup yields CDR1 LGHDT and CDR2 YNNKEL (reference sequence). The CDR3 covers 15 residues. The CDR3 spells CASSSGLTVNTEAFF. Here the CDR3 DNA reads TGTGCCAGCAGCTCAGGTTTGACGGTGAACACTGAAGCTTTCTTT.

The rearrangement links TRBV23-1 to TRBJ1-6, with D perhaps matching TRBD1 (5 bases). TRBV23-1 belongs to the ORF category, with a function that is uncertain. Trimming removed 6 bases from V and 8 bases from J, with 11 bases in between. The CDR3 length is 13 residues. The CDR3 DNA follows: TGCGCCAGCAGCCACCGGGGGGATTCACCCCTCCACTTT. Amino acid sequence: CASSHRGDSPLHF.